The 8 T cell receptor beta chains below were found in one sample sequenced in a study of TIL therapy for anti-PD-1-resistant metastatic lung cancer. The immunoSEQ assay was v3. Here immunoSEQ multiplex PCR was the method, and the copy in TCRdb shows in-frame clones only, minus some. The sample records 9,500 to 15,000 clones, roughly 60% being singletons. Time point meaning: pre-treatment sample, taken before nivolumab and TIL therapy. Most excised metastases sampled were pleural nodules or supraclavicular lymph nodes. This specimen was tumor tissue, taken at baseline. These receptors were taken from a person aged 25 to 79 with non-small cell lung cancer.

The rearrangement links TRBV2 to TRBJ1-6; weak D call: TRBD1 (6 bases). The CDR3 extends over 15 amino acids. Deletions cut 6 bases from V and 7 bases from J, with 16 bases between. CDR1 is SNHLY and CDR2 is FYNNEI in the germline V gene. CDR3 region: CASSRSGGANSPLHF. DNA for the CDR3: TGTGCCAGCAGCCGCTCCGGGGGGGCGAATTCACCCCTCCACTTT.

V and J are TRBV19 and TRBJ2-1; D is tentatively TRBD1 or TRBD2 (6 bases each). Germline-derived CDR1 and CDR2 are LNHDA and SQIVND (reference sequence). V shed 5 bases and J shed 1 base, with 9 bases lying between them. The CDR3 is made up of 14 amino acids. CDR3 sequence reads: CASSGGGSYNEQFF. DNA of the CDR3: TGTGCCAGTAGTGGAGGGGGGTCCTACAATGAGCAGTTCTTC.

The CDR3 DNA is TGTGCCAGCAGTCCGCCCCGGGGCTCTGGGGCCAACGTCCTGACTTTC. Translating it yields CASSPPRGSGANVLTF. The V and J genes are TRBV7-3 and TRBJ2-6, with D perhaps TRBD2 (5 bases). In germline, CDR1 is SGHTA, CDR2 FQGTGA. The V end lost 6 bases, the J end lost 0 bases, and 12 bases lay between the germline ends. This CDR3 spans 16 amino acids.

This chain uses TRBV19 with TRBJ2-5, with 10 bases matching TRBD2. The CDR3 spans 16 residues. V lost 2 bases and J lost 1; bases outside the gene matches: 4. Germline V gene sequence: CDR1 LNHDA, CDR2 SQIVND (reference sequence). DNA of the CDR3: TGTGCCAGTAGTATAAGCCTAGCGGGGGCCCAAGAGACCCAGTACTTC. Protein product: CASSISLAGAQETQYF.

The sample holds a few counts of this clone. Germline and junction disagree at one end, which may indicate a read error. The CDR3 region is CASSQEQGLVPDF. The DNA for the CDR3 is TGTGCCAGCAGCCAAGAGCAGGGACTAGTTCCAGACTTC. The V call is TRBV4-2, the J call TRBJ2-7; TRBD2 matches 8 bases. CDR3 length: 13 amino acids. The germline V gene has CDR1 LGHNA and CDR2 YNFKEQ.

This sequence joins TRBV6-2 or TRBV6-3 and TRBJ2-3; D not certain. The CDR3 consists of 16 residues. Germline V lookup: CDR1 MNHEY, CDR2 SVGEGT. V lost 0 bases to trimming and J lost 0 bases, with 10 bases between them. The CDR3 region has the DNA TGTGCCAGCAGTTACTCGATCAGAACTAGCACAGATACGCAGTATTTT. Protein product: CASSYSIRTSTDTQYF.

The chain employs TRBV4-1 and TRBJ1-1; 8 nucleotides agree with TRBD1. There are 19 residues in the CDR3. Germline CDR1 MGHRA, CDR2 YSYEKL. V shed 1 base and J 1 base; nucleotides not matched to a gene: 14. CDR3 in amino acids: CASSQAYISGGSTNTEAFF. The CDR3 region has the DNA TGCGCCAGCAGCCAAGCATATATATCAGGGGGCTCCACGAACACTGAAGCTTTCTTT.

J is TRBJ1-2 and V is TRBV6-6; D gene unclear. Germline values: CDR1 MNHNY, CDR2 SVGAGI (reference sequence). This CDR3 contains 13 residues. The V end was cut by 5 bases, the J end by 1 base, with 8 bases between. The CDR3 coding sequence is TGTGCCAGCAGTCTGAAGGATAACTATGGCTACACCTTC. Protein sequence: CASSLKDNYGYTF.